This TCR beta chain comes out of a study of blood T cell repertoires in COVID-19. Germline lookup yields CDR1 LNHNV and CDR2 YYDKDF (reference sequence). This CDR3 comprises 14 residues. V lost 5 bases, J lost 9 bases, and 17 bases lay in between. Profiling relied on immunoSEQ multiplex PCR, and the TCRdb table lists in-frame clones only, not all of them. The profile shows about 130,000 clones, around 90% of them singletons. The TCR comes from a man aged 55-75 years with COVID-19, enrolled during active disease. Sequencing input: peripheral blood. The chain recombines TRBV15 with TRBJ1-5; D not certain. CDR3 sequence (DNA): TGTGCCACCAGCGGAACTAGGACCGAACGGCCCCAGCATTTT. Translation gives CATSGTRTERPQHF.